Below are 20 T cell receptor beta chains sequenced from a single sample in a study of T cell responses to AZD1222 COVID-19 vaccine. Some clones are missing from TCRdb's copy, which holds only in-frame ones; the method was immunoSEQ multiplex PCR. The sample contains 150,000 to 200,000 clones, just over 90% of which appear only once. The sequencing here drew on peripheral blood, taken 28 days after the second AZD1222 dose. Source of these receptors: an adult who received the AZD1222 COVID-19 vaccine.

The CDR3 nucleotides read TGCAGCGTTCAGGGGGCCCAGGACACCGGGGAGCTGTTTTTT. Protein: CSVQGAQDTGELFF. The rearrangement uses TRBV29-1 and TRBJ2-2; 8 nucleotides align to TRBD1. V was pared by 5 bases and J by 3 bases, with 5 bases of the junction left unmatched. From germline, CDR1 is SQVTM and CDR2 ANQGSEA. The length of the CDR3 is 14 residues.

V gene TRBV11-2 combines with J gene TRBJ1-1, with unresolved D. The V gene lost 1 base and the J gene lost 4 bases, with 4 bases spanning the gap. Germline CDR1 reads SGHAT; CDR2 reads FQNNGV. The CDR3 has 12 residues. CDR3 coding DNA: TGTGCCAGCAGCTTAGCCAGCACTGAAGCTTTCTTT. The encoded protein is CASSLASTEAFF.

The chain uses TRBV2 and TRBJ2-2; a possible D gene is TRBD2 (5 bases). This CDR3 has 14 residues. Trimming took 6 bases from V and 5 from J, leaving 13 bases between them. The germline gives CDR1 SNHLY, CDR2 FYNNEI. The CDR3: CASSANTGTGELFF. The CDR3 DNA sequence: TGTGCCAGCAGCGCCAACACGGGGACCGGGGAGCTGTTTTTT.

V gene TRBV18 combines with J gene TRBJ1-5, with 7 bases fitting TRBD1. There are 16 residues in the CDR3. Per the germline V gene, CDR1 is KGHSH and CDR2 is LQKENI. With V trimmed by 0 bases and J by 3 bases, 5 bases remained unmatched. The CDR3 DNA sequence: TGTGCCAGCTCACCACCGAGACAGGGAGACAATCAGCCCCAGCATTTT. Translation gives CASSPPRQGDNQPQHF.

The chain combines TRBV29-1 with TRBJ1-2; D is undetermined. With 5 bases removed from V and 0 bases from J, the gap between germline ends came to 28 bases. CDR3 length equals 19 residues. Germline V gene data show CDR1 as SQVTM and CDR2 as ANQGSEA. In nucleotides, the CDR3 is TGCAGCGTTTGGGAGGACTCCGGGCCGCGGCTCTTAGCTAACTATGGCTACACCTTC. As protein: CSVWEDSGPRLLANYGYTF.

CDR3 protein: CAWGRSNEKLFF. CDR3 nucleotides: TGTGCATGGGGTAGATCGAATGAAAAACTGTTTTTT. The V gene is TRBV5-4, the J gene TRBJ1-4, with D hard to call. The CDR3 covers 12 residues. Germline CDR1 is SGHNT and CDR2 is YYREEE (reference sequence).

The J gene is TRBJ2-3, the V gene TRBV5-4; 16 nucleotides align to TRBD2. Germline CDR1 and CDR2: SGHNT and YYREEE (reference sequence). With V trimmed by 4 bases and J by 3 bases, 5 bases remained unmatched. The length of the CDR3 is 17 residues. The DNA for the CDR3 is TGTGCCAGCAGCCCCGGGACTAGCGGGGGGGGAACAGATACGCAGTATTTT. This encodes CASSPGTSGGGTDTQYF.

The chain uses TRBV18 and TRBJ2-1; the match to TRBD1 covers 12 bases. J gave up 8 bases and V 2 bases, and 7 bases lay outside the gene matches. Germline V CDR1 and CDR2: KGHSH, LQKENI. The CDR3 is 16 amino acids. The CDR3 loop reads CASSPSGTGGRDEQFF. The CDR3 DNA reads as TGTGCCAGCTCACCATCCGGGACAGGGGGCCGCGATGAGCAGTTCTTC. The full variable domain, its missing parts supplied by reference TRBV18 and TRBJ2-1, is NAGVMQNPRHLVRRRGQEARLRCSPMKGHSHVYWYRQLPEEGLKFMVYLQKENIIDESGMPKERFSAEFPKEGPSILRIQQVVRGDSAAYFCASSPSGTGGRDEQFFGPGTRLTVL.

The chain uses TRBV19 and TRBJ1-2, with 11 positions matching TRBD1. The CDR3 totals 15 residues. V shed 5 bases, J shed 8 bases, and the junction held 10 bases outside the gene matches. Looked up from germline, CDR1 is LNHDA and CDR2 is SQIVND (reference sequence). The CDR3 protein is CASSPRTGGAKGYTF. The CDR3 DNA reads TGTGCCAGTAGTCCTAGGACAGGGGGCGCGAAAGGCTACACCTTC. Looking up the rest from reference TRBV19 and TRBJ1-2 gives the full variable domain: DGGITQSPKYLFRKEGQNVTLSCEQNLNHDAMYWYRQDPGQGLRLIYYSQIVNDFQKGDIAEGYSVSREKKESFPLTVTSAQKNPTAFYLCASSPRTGGAKGYTFGSGTRLTVV.

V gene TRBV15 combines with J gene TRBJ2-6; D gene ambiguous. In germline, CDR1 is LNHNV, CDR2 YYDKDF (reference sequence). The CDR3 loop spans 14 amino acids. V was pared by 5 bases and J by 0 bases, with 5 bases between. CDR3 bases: TGTGCCACCAGCGCCCACTCTGGGGCCAACGTCCTGACTTTC. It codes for CATSAHSGANVLTF.

This chain's CDR3 is CASSPGLAWPGELFF. The DNA for the CDR3 is TGTGCCAGCTCACCTGGACTAGCGTGGCCCGGGGAGCTGTTTTTT. J is TRBJ2-2 and V is TRBV18; TRBD2 aligns across 9 bases. The V gene end was trimmed by 3 bases and the J gene end by 6 bases; junction bases not matched to a gene: 5. This CDR3 spans 15 amino acids. CDR1 and CDR2 (germline): KGHSH, LQKENI.

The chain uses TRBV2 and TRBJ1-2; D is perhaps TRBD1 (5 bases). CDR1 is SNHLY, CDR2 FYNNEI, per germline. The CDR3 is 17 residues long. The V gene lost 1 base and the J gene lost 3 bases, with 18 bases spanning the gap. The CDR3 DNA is TGTGCCAGCAGTGAAGAAGGGCAAGTTAGGGGCTACTATGGCTACACCTTC. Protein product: CASSEEGQVRGYYGYTF.

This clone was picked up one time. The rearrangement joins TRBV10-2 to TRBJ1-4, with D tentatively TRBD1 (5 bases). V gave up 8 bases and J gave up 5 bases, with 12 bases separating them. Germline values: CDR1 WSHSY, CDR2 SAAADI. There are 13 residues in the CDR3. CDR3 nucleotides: TGCGCCAGCGGCCTGACAGAGAATGAAAAACTGTTTTTT. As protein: CASGLTENEKLFF.

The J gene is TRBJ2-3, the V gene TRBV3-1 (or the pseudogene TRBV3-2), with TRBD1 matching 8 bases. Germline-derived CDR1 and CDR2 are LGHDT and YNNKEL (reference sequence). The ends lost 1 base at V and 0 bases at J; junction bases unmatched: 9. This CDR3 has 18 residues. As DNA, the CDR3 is TGTGCCAGCAGCCAAGCGTCAGGGGGCGATGCTAGCACAGATACGCAGTATTTT. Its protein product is CASSQASGGDASTDTQYF.

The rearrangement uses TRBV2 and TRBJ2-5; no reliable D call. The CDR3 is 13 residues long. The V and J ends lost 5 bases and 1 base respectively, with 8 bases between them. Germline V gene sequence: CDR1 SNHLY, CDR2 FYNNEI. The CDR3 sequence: CASSWAPQETQYF. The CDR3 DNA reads TGTGCCAGCAGTTGGGCCCCCCAAGAGACCCAGTACTTC.

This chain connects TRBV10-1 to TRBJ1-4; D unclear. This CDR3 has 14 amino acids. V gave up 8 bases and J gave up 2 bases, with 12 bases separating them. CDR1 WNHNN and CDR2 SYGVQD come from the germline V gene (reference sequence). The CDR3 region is CASYLEGTNEKLFF. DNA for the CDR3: TGCGCCAGCTACCTAGAGGGCACTAATGAAAAACTGTTTTTT.

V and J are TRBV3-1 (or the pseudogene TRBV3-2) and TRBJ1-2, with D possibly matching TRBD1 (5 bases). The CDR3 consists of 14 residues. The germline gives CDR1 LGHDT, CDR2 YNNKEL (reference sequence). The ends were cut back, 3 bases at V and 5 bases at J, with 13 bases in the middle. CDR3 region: CASSHRDLGYGYTF. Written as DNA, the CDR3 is TGTGCCAGCAGCCACAGGGACCTGGGTTATGGCTACACCTTC.

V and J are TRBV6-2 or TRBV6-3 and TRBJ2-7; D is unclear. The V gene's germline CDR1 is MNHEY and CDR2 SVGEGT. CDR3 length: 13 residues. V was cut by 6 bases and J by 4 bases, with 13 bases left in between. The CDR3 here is CASSERLSYEQYF. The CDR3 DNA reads TGTGCCAGCAGCGAACGCCTCTCGTACGAGCAGTACTTC.

In DNA, the CDR3 is TGTGCCAGCAGTGACGGACTAGCGGCCACAGATACGCAGTATTTT. It codes for CASSDGLAATDTQYF. V is TRBV6-2 or TRBV6-3 and J is TRBJ2-3; 10 positions agree with TRBD2. The V and J ends lost 5 bases and 2 bases, in that order; junction bases with no gene match: 4. CDR3 length: 15 residues. The germline CDR1 and CDR2 sequences are MNHEY and SVGEGT.

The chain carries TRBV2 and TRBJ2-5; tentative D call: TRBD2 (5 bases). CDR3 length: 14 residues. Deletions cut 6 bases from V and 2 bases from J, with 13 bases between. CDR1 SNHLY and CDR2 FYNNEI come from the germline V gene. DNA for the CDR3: TGTGCCAGCAGGGGCGTACAGCGGCAAGAGACCCAGTACTTC. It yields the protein CASRGVQRQETQYF. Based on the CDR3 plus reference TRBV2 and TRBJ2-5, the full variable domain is EPEVTQTPSHQVTQMGQEVILRCVPISNHLYFYWYRQILGQKVEFLVSFYNNEISEKSEIFDDQFSVERPDGSNFTLKIRSTKLEDSAMYFCASRGVQRQETQYFGPGTRLLVL.